This TCR beta chain was profiled in a study of T cell responses to AZD1222 COVID-19 vaccine. Looking at the study overall: Pooled together were second doses at about 4 or about 12 weeks.

The V segment lost 4 bases and the J segment 3 bases; nucleotides outside the gene matches: 6. Germline values: CDR1 SGHNT, CDR2 YYREEE (reference sequence). The CDR3 is 14 residues long. Sequencing used immunoSEQ multiplex PCR; TCRdb keeps in-frame clones, though not all of them. The sample yields about 83,000 clones, roughly 83% seen once. The sequenced sample was peripheral blood, obtained on day 0 of AZD1222 vaccination. The chain combines TRBV5-4 with TRBJ2-7; TRBD2 matches at 8 bases. The origin of this receptor is an adult in good health. DNA for the CDR3: TGTGCCAGCAGCCCTAGCGGGTTGAACTACGAGCAGTACTTC. Translation: CASSPSGLNYEQYF.